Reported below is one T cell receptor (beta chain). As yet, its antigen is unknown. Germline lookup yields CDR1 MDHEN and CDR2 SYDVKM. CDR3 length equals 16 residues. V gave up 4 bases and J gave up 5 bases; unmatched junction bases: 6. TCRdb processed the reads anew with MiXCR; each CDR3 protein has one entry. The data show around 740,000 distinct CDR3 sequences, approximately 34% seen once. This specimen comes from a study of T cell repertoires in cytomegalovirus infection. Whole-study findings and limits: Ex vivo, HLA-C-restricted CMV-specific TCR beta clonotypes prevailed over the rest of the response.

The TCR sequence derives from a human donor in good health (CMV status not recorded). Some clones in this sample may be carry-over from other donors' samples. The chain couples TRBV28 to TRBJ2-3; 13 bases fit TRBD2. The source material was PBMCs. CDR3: CASSSRLAGGGDTQYF. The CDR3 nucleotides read TGTGCCAGCAGTTCTAGACTAGCGGGGGGAGGAGATACGCAGTATTTT.